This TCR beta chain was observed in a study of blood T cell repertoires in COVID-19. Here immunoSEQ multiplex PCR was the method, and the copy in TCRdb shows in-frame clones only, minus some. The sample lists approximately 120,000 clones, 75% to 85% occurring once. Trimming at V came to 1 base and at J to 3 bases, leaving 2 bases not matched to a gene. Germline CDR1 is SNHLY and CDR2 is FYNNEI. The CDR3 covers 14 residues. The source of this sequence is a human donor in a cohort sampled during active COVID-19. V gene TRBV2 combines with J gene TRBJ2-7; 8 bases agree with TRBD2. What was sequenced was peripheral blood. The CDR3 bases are TGTGCCAGCAGTGAAGATACTAGCGGCTACGAGCAGTACTTC. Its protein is CASSEDTSGYEQYF.